The T cell receptor beta chain under discussion was sequenced for a study of shared clonotypes between healthy human individuals. Whole-study results and caveats: The study generally estimated greater richness for naive than memory subsets.

The germline V gene encodes CDR1 GTSNPN and CDR2 SVGIG (reference sequence). The CDR3 loop spans 15 amino acids. Researchers partitioned CD4+ cells into CD45RA+ naive and CD45RA-negative memory subsets. Comment on this clone: Its antigen remains unknown. At one of its ends the junction is not consistent with the germline gene, which may arise from a read error. The same CDR3 can be traced to other DNA sequences in this sample.

A deep-level run was used for the assay. The data were produced by immunoSEQ multiplex PCR, yet TCRdb's version contains in-frame clones alone and is incomplete. The sample carries around 180,000 clones, 90% to 95% recorded once. The sequence was collected from a woman in her thirties in good health. This rearrangement joins TRBV30 to TRBJ2-3, with 8 nucleotides matching TRBD1. The sample was naive CD4+ T cells sorted from blood. Stated subset: CD45RA+ positively selected. This CDR3 is CAWSERTGPTDTQYF. CDR3 DNA: TGTGCCTGGAGTGAGCGGACAGGGCCCACAGATACGCAGTACTTT. The entire variable domain, with the rest obtained from reference TRBV30 and TRBJ2-3, is as follows: SQTIHQWPATLVQPVGSPLSLECTVEGTSNPNLYWYRQAAGRGLQLLFYSVGIGQISSEVPQNLSASRPQDRQFILSSKKLLLSDSGFYLCAWSERTGPTDTQYFGPGTRLTVL.